The 22 T cell receptor beta chains listed next were all sequenced from one sample in a study of identical twins. Each CDR3 protein gets one entry after TCRdb re-called the 5' RACE reads with MiXCR. The data hold 200,000 or so distinct CDR3 sequences, with more than 6.5% observed a single time. The same sample was also used in a study of yellow fever vaccine responses in identical twins.

The material sequenced was memory (CD45RO+) T cells sorted from blood. The source of these receptors is a woman aged 18-35 years in good health.

This clonotype was counted at least ten times. The chain carries TRBV12-3 or TRBV12-4 and TRBJ1-6, with D possibly being TRBD1 (5 bases). This CDR3 region has 15 residues. The germline V and J ends were trimmed by 6 bases and 9 bases, with 18 bases remaining between them. For the CDR3, the DNA is TGTGCCAGCAGGCCCCAGGGTAGCTCGAGTTCACCCCTCCACTTT. Residues: CASRPQGSSSSPLHF.

This clonotype showed up just a few times. The J gene is TRBJ1-2, the V gene TRBV2; D perhaps matches TRBD1 (6 bases). Germline CDR1 SNHLY, CDR2 FYNNEI. The CDR3 totals 13 residues. The V and J ends lost 6 bases and 4 bases respectively, with 12 bases between them. The CDR3 sequence: CASSGDTPYGYTF. In DNA, the CDR3 is TGTGCCAGCAGCGGGGACACCCCCTATGGCTACACCTTC. The full variable domain, its missing parts supplied by reference TRBV2 and TRBJ1-2, is EPEVTQTPSHQVTQMGQEVILRCVPISNHLYFYWYRQILGQKVEFLVSFYNNEISEKSEIFDDQFSVERPDGSNFTLKIRSTKLEDSAMYFCASSGDTPYGYTFGSGTRLTVV.

The gene calls are TRBV20-1 and TRBJ2-2; 9 bases align to TRBD2. Per the germline V gene, CDR1 is DFQATT and CDR2 is SNEGSKA (reference sequence). The CDR3 runs 15 residues. Unmatched junction bases numbered 8, after V lost 4 bases and J lost 5 bases. CDR3 nucleotide sequence: TGCAGTGCTACCAGCGGGAGCGGGAGGACCGGGGAGCTGTTTTTT. Translating it yields CSATSGSGRTGELFF.

This clonotype was seen a handful of times. The chain uses TRBV20-1 and TRBJ2-7; D gene ambiguous. The CDR3 consists of 12 residues. CDR1 DFQATT and CDR2 SNEGSKA come from the germline V gene (reference sequence). Deletions cut 3 bases from V and 4 bases from J, with 10 bases between. CDR3 sequence reads: CSASSQNYEQYF. DNA for the CDR3: TGCAGTGCTAGTTCCCAGAATTACGAGCAGTACTTC.

This clonotype occurred many times. The rearrangement links TRBV27 to TRBJ2-7; TRBD1 or TRBD2 may be the D gene (5 bases each). Germline assignment: CDR1 MNHEY and CDR2 SMNVEV (reference sequence). This CDR3 region has 14 residues. V gave up 5 bases and J gave up 3 bases, with 14 bases separating them. The CDR3 bases are TGTGCCAGCAGTACCGGGACGAGATTCTACGAGCAGTACTTC. Translating it yields CASSTGTRFYEQYF.

This chain joins TRBV4-2 and TRBJ2-7, with a weak D call TRBD1 (5 bases). Germline CDR1 LGHNA, CDR2 YNFKEQ. The CDR3 runs 17 residues. The V gene lost 3 bases and the J gene lost 0 bases, with 18 bases spanning the gap. The CDR3 protein is CASSHPPQGEVSYEQYF. The CDR3 DNA reads TGTGCCAGCAGCCATCCCCCGCAGGGCGAGGTCTCCTACGAGCAGTACTTC.

The chain has TRBV5-5 and TRBJ2-2; the D call may be TRBD1 or TRBD2 (5 bases each). The V gene's germline CDR1 is SGHKS and CDR2 YYEKEE (reference sequence). This CDR3 region has 16 residues. Trimming removed 0 bases from V and 3 bases from J, with 12 bases in between. The CDR3 DNA follows: TGTGCCAGCAGCTTGGGACAGCGGACGGACACCGGGGAGCTGTTTTTT. This encodes CASSLGQRTDTGELFF. The full variable domain, completed using reference TRBV5-5 and TRBJ2-2, is DAGVTQSPTHLIKTRGQQVTLRCSPISGHKSVSWYQQVLGQGPQFIFQYYEKEERGRGNFPDRFSARQFPNYSSELNVNALLLGDSALYLCASSLGQRTDTGELFFGEGSRLTVL.

The J gene is TRBJ2-7, the V gene TRBV2; TRBD2 matches 16 bases. Per the germline V gene, CDR1 is SNHLY and CDR2 is FYNNEI. V lost 6 bases, J lost 6 bases, and 5 bases stayed unmatched. The CDR3 contains 15 residues. The CDR3 nucleotides are TGTGCCAGCAGGACCGGGACTAGCGGGGGGGCCGAGCAGTACTTC. Amino acids: CASRTGTSGGAEQYF.

This clonotype has at least ten counts. CDR3 nucleotides: TGTGCCAGCAGCCAAGGGACTAGCGACTACAATGAGCAGTTCTTC. This translates into CASSQGTSDYNEQFF. The rearrangement joins TRBV4-2 to TRBJ2-1, with TRBD2 matching over 9 bases. The CDR3 loop spans 15 amino acids. Looked up from germline, CDR1 is LGHNA and CDR2 is YNFKEQ. The ends lost 1 base at V and 3 bases at J; junction bases unmatched: 1.

This clonotype was observed a few times. V usage is TRBV28 and J usage is TRBJ2-1; no firm D call. The V end lost 2 bases, the J end lost 6 bases, and 14 bases lay between the germline ends. Germline CDR1 and CDR2: MDHEN and SYDVKM. There are 15 residues in the CDR3. CDR3 sequence reads: CASSLRGGVGNEQFF. The CDR3, as DNA: TGTGCCAGCAGTTTAAGAGGTGGGGTTGGCAATGAGCAGTTCTTC. Using reference TRBV28 and TRBJ2-1 for the parts outside the CDR3, the full variable domain is DVKVTQSSRYLVKRTGEKVFLECVQDMDHENMFWYRQDPGLGLRLIYFSYDVKMKEKGDIPEGYSVSREKKERFSLILESASTNQTSMYLCASSLRGGVGNEQFFGPGTRLTVL.

The rearrangement uses TRBV28 and TRBJ2-1; D remains ambiguous. The germline V gene encodes CDR1 MDHEN and CDR2 SYDVKM. CDR3 length: 14 amino acids. Deletions cut 4 bases from V and 4 bases from J, with 11 bases between. The CDR3 sequence: CASSYQELYNEQFF. The CDR3 nucleotides read TGTGCCAGCAGTTACCAGGAGCTATACAATGAGCAGTTCTTC.

The CDR3 nucleotides are TGTGCCAGCAGCTTTTTGGGGGGCGGGGGTTCGTACGAGCAGTACTTC. It specifies CASSFLGGGGSYEQYF. The rearrangement uses TRBV5-6 and TRBJ2-7; maybe TRBD2 (7 bases). Germline V gene sequence: CDR1 SGHDT, CDR2 YYEEEE. This CDR3 comprises 16 residues. The V end lost 2 bases, the J end lost 4 bases, and 19 bases lay between the germline ends. Based on the CDR3 plus reference TRBV5-6 and TRBJ2-7, the full variable domain is DAGVTQSPTHLIKTRGQQVTLRCSPKSGHDTVSWYQQALGQGPQFIFQYYEEEERQRGNFPDRFSGHQFPNYSSELNVNALLLGDSALYLCASSFLGGGGSYEQYFGPGTRLTVT.

As for this clonotype: Compared with germline, one end of the junction differs, possibly owing to a read error. This chain connects TRBV15 to TRBJ2-3; 7 bases agree with TRBD1. There are 15 residues in the CDR3. CDR1 and CDR2 from the germline V gene are LNHNV and YYDKDF (reference sequence). The CDR3 loop reads CATSSRDSYTDSQYF. CDR3 nucleotide sequence: TGTGCCACCAGCAGCCGGGACAGCTACACAGATTCGCAGTATTTT.

This clonotype was recorded at least ten times. The V gene is TRBV6-5, the J gene TRBJ1-3, with 8 bases aligning to TRBD1. V was pared by 2 bases and J by 3 bases, with 3 bases of the junction left unmatched. In germline, CDR1 is MNHEY, CDR2 SVGAGI. The CDR3 length is 15 residues. The DNA of the CDR3 is TGTGCCAGCAGTTACGGGACAGGCGTTGGAAACACCATATATTTT. Its protein is CASSYGTGVGNTIYF.

This chain joins TRBV14 and TRBJ2-7; D is ambiguous. The CDR3 is made up of 15 amino acids. V was shortened by 1 base and J by 0 bases, with 10 bases between the two germline ends. Germline V CDR1 and CDR2: SGHDN, FVKESK. In DNA, the CDR3 is TGTGCCAGCAGCCAAGTAGGGAAAACCTCCTACGAGCAGTACTTC. This gives the protein CASSQVGKTSYEQYF.

This clonotype was seen repeatedly, ten times or more. The rearrangement joins TRBV5-1 to TRBJ1-5, with D uncertain. The CDR3 contains 13 residues. V lost 0 bases and J 4 bases, leaving 5 bases between the germline ends. Germline-derived CDR1 and CDR2 are SGHRS and YFSETQ. CDR3 sequence reads: CASSLGENQPQHF. The CDR3 DNA reads TGCGCCAGCAGCTTGGGGGAAAATCAGCCCCAGCATTTT.

This clonotype was seen a few times. Written as DNA, the CDR3 is TGTGCCATCAGTTTTACCGGGACAGGGGGATCCTTGGGCTACGAGCAGTACTTC. This translates into CAISFTGTGGSLGYEQYF. V and J are TRBV10-3 and TRBJ2-7; TRBD1 matches at 11 bases. CDR1 is ENHRY, CDR2 SYGVKD, per germline. Trimming at V came to 5 bases and at J to 3 bases, leaving 15 bases not matched to a gene. The CDR3 has 18 residues.

This chain uses TRBV15 with TRBJ2-5; 7 nucleotides align to TRBD2. The CDR3 sequence is 16 residues long. CDR1 and CDR2 (germline): LNHNV, YYDKDF (reference sequence). Trimming at V came to 0 bases and at J to 5 bases, leaving 9 bases not matched to a gene. CDR3 sequence: CATSRDRGGGTETQYF. The CDR3 nucleotides are TGTGCCACCAGCAGAGATCGCGGCGGGGGAACTGAGACCCAGTACTTC. The full variable domain, in which reference TRBV15 and TRBJ2-5 provide the parts outside the CDR3, is DAMVIQNPRYQVTQFGKPVTLSCSQTLNHNVMYWYQQKSSQAPKLLFHYYDKDFNNEADTPDNFQSRRPNTSFCFLDIRSPGLGDTAMYLCATSRDRGGGTETQYFGPGTRLLVL.

In this sample, this clonotype turned up a few times. V and J are TRBV4-1 and TRBJ2-3; D might be TRBD2 (6 bases). Germline-derived CDR1 and CDR2 are MGHRA and YSYEKL. Trimming cost V 3 bases and J 0 bases, with 13 bases left between them. The CDR3 is 16 residues long. The CDR3 DNA follows: TGCGCCAGCAGCCATCTGACTAGATCTAGCACAGATACGCAGTATTTT. This sequence encodes CASSHLTRSSTDTQYF.

This clonotype occurred a few times. For the CDR3, the DNA is TGTGCCAGCAGAGGGGGGGACTCACCCCTCCACTTT. Its translation: CASRGGDSPLHF. The gene calls are TRBV28 and TRBJ1-6, with TRBD1 as a possible D gene (6 bases). The germline V gene has CDR1 MDHEN and CDR2 SYDVKM. Deletions cut 6 bases from V and 10 bases from J, with 10 bases between. The CDR3 is 12 amino acids.

This clonotype was picked up many times. This chain links TRBV24-1 with TRBJ2-5, with 14 positions matching TRBD2. This CDR3 region has 16 residues. Unmatched junction bases numbered 4, after V lost 3 bases and J lost 5 bases. Per the germline V gene, CDR1 is KGHDR and CDR2 is SFDVKD. The CDR3 DNA reads TGTGCCACCAGTGATGCGGGACTAGCGGGGGTCGAGACCCAGTACTTC. It codes for CATSDAGLAGVETQYF.

The rearrangement links TRBV5-1 to TRBJ2-7, with D tentatively TRBD2 (7 bases). Germline V gene lookup returns CDR1 SGHRS and CDR2 YFSETQ. V dropped 4 bases and J dropped 0 bases, with 14 bases sitting between them. The CDR3 runs to 15 residues. Here the CDR3 reads CASSRGAGDSYEQYF. In DNA form, the CDR3 reads TGCGCCAGCAGCCGGGGGGCAGGGGACTCCTACGAGCAGTACTTC.